This TCR beta chain was obtained from a study of blood T cells in healthy people across ages. About 9.6 milliliters of peripheral blood were drawn from each donor into EDTA-treated tubes. Samples each had at least 5 micrograms of total RNA extracted. A second PCR, run for about 6 to 11 cycles, used a sample-barcoded 5' primer plus a J-beta primer mix. Every sample gave at least 2.5 million paired-end reads containing CDR3. In TCRdb, the 5' RACE reads were re-called with MiXCR into one record per CDR3 protein. The data hold about 930,000 distinct CDR3 sequences, with roughly 28% observed a single time. This clonotype was observed a few times. The same sample was also studied in work on T cells of mothers and their children.

The sample taken for sequencing was blood. This TCR was sampled from a woman aged 40 to 50 in good health.

The CDR3 is CASSKDRASYNEQFF. DNA of the CDR3: TGTGCCAGCAGTAAAGACAGGGCCTCCTACAATGAGCAGTTCTTC. The V and J genes are TRBV5-6 and TRBJ2-1, with 7 bases lining up with TRBD1. With 5 bases clipped from V and 0 bases from J, the junction kept 5 bases outside the gene matches. CDR3 length: 15 amino acids. Germline V CDR1 and CDR2: SGHDT, YYEEEE.